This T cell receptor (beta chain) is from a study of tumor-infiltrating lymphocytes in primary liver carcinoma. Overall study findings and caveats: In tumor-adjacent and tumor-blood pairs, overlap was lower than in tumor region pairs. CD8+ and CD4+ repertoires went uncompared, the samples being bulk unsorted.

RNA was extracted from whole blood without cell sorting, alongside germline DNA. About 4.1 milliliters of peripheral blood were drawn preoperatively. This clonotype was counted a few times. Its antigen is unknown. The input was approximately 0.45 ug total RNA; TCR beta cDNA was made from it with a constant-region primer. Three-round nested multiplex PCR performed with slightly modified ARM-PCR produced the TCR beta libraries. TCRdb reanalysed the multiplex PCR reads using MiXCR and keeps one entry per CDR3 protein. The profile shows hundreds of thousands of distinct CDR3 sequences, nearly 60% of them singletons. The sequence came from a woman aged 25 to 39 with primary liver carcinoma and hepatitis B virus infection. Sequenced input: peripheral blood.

This chain's CDR3 is CASSFGVGTSEGGTQYF. CDR3 bases: TGTGCCAGCAGCTTTGGGGTTGGCACTAGCGAGGGGGGTACGCAGTATTTT. This chain connects TRBV5-4 to TRBJ2-3, with a weak D call TRBD2 (7 bases). This CDR3 has 17 amino acids. CDR1 and CDR2 (germline): SGHNT, YYREEE (reference sequence). Trimming took 2 bases from V and 8 from J, leaving 24 bases between them.